A selection of T cell receptor beta chains follows, all from one sample in a study of long-term antiretroviral therapy in people with HIV. Measured with immunoSEQ multiplex PCR; TCRdb has only the in-frame clones, and not every one. The repertoire holds around 24,000 clones, with about 77% as singletons. This specimen was unsorted PBMCs, taken 0.5 years after starting antiretroviral therapy. These receptors came from a woman in her thirties or forties with HIV. Each CDR3 is given with its conserved first and last residue. A D gene is named only where the DNA matches it firmly. Not all rows give a size; the values are once, few, many and, for expanded clones, a class.

clone_size d_call j_call v_call cdr3_length cdr3_aa cdr3_nt
NA TRBD1 TRBJ2-7 TRBV7-2 14 CASSPQQGANEQYF TGTGCCAGCAGCCCTCAACAGGGGGCGAACGAGCAGTACTTC
NA NA TRBJ2-5 TRBV9 14 CASSPTGFQETQYF TGTGCCAGCAGCCCCACGGGATTTCAAGAGACCCAGTACTTC
NA TRBD2 TRBJ2-5 TRBV5-4 15 CASSWMQRGEETQYF TGTGCCAGCAGCTGGATGCAGCGGGGTGAGGAGACCCAGTACTTC
few TRBD1 TRBJ1-1 TRBV7-9 14 CASSFWQGETEAFF TGTGCCAGCAGCTTCTGGCAGGGGGAAACTGAAGCTTTCTTT
NA TRBD2 TRBJ2-7 TRBV6-5 15 CASRSGLAGSYEQYF TGTGCCAGCAGATCCGGACTAGCGGGTTCCTACGAGCAGTACTTC
NA NA TRBJ1-6 TRBV6-6 16 CASSYGTSLNNSPLHF TGTGCCAGCAGTTACGGGACCTCGCTCAATAATTCACCCCTCCACTTT
NA TRBD2 TRBJ2-3 TRBV14 18 CASSQAGLAGGRTDTQYF TGTGCCAGCAGCCAAGCCGGACTAGCGGGGGGGCGCACAGATACGCAGTATTTT
NA TRBD2 TRBJ2-3 TRBV30 16 CAWSMTSGGAGDTQYF TGTGCCTGGAGCATGACTAGCGGGGGGGCCGGAGATACGCAGTATTTT
NA NA TRBJ2-7 TRBV13 15 CASPTKRAPCLEQYF TGTGCCAGCCCCACGAAAAGAGCCCCCTGCCTCGAGCAGTACTTC
NA TRBD1 TRBJ1-1 TRBV19 14 CASSKGQGNPEAFF TGTGCCAGTAGTAAGGGACAGGGGAACCCTGAAGCTTTCTTT
NA NA TRBJ1-5 TRBV6-1 13 CASSETLNQPQHF TGTGCCAGCAGTGAAACTCTCAATCAGCCCCAGCATTTT
NA TRBD1 TRBJ1-2 TRBV11-2 17 CASSSLTGTAINYGYTF TGTGCCAGCAGCTCCCTAACCGGGACAGCGATTAACTATGGCTACACCTTC
NA NA TRBJ2-1 TRBV28 12 CATSDVYNEQFF TGTGCCACCTCTGACGTTTACAATGAGCAGTTCTTC
NA NA TRBJ2-3 TRBV4-3 17 CASSQEPPGHHTDTQYF TGCGCCAGCAGCCAAGAGCCGCCCGGACACCACACAGATACGCAGTATTTT
NA NA TRBJ1-5 TRBV7-9 15 CASSQVTGKEQPQHF TGTGCCAGCAGCCAGGTAACAGGGAAAGAGCAGCCCCAGCATTTT
NA NA TRBJ1-3 TRBV5-1 15 CASSLSRGSGNTIYF TGCGCCAGCAGCTTGTCGAGGGGCTCTGGAAACACCATATATTTT
NA TRBD2 TRBJ2-3 TRBV5-1 18 CASSYSSGGPNFVDTQYF TGCGCCAGCAGCTATAGTAGCGGGGGTCCAAACTTTGTAGATACGCAGTATTTT
NA NA TRBJ1-4 TRBV27 16 CASSSIMGHINEKLFF TGTGCCAGCAGCTCGATAATGGGACACATTAATGAAAAACTGTTTTTT
NA NA TRBJ2-4 TRBV10-3 12 CAISAGLPIQYF TGTGCCATCAGTGCAGGGCTCCCCATTCAGTACTTC
NA NA TRBJ2-7 TRBV2 15 CASRTWTRATYEQYF TGTGCCAGCCGCACCTGGACACGAGCTACCTACGAGCAGTACTTC
NA NA TRBJ1-4 TRBV5-1 16 CASSHTGEVINEKLFF TGCGCCAGCAGCCATACCGGAGAGGTAATCAATGAAAAACTGTTTTTT
NA NA TRBJ1-3 TRBV4-2 16 CASSQDRGLSGNTIYF TGTGCCAGCAGCCAAGATAGAGGTCTCTCTGGAAACACCATATATTTT
NA NA TRBJ1-1 TRBV27 14 CASRISGQNTEAFF TGTGCCAGCCGAATAAGTGGACAGAACACTGAAGCTTTCTTT
few NA TRBJ1-6 TRBV5-5 16 CASSFLGGIYNSPLHF TGTGCCAGCAGCTTTCTTGGGGGGATCTATAATTCACCCCTCCACTTT
NA TRBD2 TRBJ2-7 TRBV9 15 CASSVDAGGTYEQYF TGTGCCAGCAGCGTAGATGCGGGGGGGACCTACGAGCAGTACTTC
NA TRBD1 TRBJ2-5 TRBV5-1 14 CASSFGTGEETQYF TGCGCCAGCAGCTTCGGGACAGGGGAAGAGACCCAGTACTTC
NA NA TRBJ1-1 TRBV5-1 13 CASSSEGGTEAFF TGCGCCAGCAGCTCTGAGGGAGGGACTGAAGCTTTCTTT
NA NA TRBJ1-5 TRBV5-1 14 CASSPDSPYQPQHF TGCGCCAGCAGCCCCGACAGTCCCTATCAGCCCCAGCATTTT
NA NA TRBJ1-2 TRBV9 12 CASSSGGWGYTF TGTGCCAGCAGTAGCGGAGGATGGGGCTACACCTTC
NA NA TRBJ2-5 TRBV30 14 CAWRRKGTSETQYF TGTGCCTGGAGACGCAAAGGGACTTCGGAGACCCAGTACTTC
NA NA TRBJ1-4 TRBV4-3 15 CASSQVAGGDEKLFF TGCGCCAGCAGCCAAGTAGCCGGGGGAGATGAAAAACTGTTTTTT
few TRBD1 TRBJ1-1 TRBV9 13 CASSAKVGQEAFF TGTGCCAGCAGCGCAAAGGTGGGACAGGAAGCTTTCTTT
NA TRBD1 TRBJ1-2 TRBV7-2 14 CASSLGTGGGGYTF TGTGCCAGCAGCTTAGGTACAGGGGGCGGTGGCTACACCTTC
NA NA TRBJ2-1 TRBV30 16 CAWSVHPLATYNEQFF TGTGCCTGGAGTGTACACCCTTTAGCGACTTACAATGAGCAGTTCTTC